This TCR beta chain was found in a study of metastatic and nonmetastatic thyroid tumors (dated by TCRdb to about 2020). Broadly, across the study: Repertoires from peripheral blood and from tumor or nodule tissue samples of malignant and benign thyroid patients were compared. Study-level results and caveats: TCR beta diversity was reported as significantly higher in malignant tumors than in benign nodules, in both blood and tumor samples.

This clone was counted ten times or more. This clone's antigen is unknown. At one boundary the junction diverges from the germline segment, which might be a read error. Within the sample, other DNA sequences also encode this same CDR3. Before undergoing thyroid surgery, none of the patients had been given any kind of treatment. The study retrospectively analysed patient clinical samples collected from the early 2010s to the late 2010s using T-cell receptor beta sequencing. The library was generated by PCR. TCRdb lists the instrument as Illumina HiSeq 4000. High-throughput sequencing was used to profile the CDR3 region of the TCR beta-chain in every patient. Regarding the original processing steps: A classifier to discriminate distant-metastatic papillary thyroid cancer patients was built from CDR3 differences across clinicopathological groups. To measure repertoire diversity the researchers used the Shannon index, while the Morisita-Horn index served to gauge how similar the tumor and blood repertoires were. Using fastp trimming at Q25 and MiXCR clonotype assembly, TCRdb reanalyzed the public sequencing data and kept in-frame beta chains. The V and J calls come from TCRdb's annotation, not from the publication. The sample table holds around 20,000 clones, of which less than 25% were seen once. The ten biggest clones cover 10% to 15% of the sample.

The specimen was tumor tissue. The clonotype comes from a female donor with papillary thyroid cancer or a benign thyroid nodule (not recorded which). Some clones in this sample may be carry-over from other donors' samples.

CDR3 region: CASSPRRGNQPQHF. The sequenced DNA: TGTGCCAGCAGTCCCCGTAGGGGCAATCAGCCCCAGCACTTT. The sequence links TRBV12-3 or TRBV12-4 to TRBJ1-5; TRBD1 might be the D gene, on 5 matching bases. From cysteine to phenylalanine, the CDR3 is 14 amino acids long. Of the read, only the CDR3 DNA is kept; its 42 bases are in frame from base 1.